This TCR beta chain derives from a study of siplizumab effects on memory and regulatory T cells. TCRdb's table, derived via immunoSEQ multiplex PCR, lists solely in-frame clones and lacks some. The sample includes approximately 98,000 clones, roughly 94% of them seen just once. In the case of this clone: The antigen remains unidentified.

The CDR3 has 14 residues. Germline CDR1 reads SGHVS; CDR2 reads FQNEAQ. Trimming took 1 base from V and 5 from J, leaving 11 bases between them. Study-wide points: Mapping to unstimulated subsets was achieved for only a minor fraction of alloreactive clones. Roughly 75-96% of proliferating CD4+ or CD8+ clones lacked an assignable naive or memory phenotype.

Sequenced material: non-Treg CD4+ T cells sorted from blood. The clonotype comes from a human donor in good health. The J gene is TRBJ2-5, the V gene TRBV7-8; possible D gene TRBD2, 7 bases. The CDR3 DNA sequence: TGTGCCAGCAGCTTAGGGGGGGGCCGGGAGACCCAGTACTTC. This codes for CASSLGGGRETQYF.